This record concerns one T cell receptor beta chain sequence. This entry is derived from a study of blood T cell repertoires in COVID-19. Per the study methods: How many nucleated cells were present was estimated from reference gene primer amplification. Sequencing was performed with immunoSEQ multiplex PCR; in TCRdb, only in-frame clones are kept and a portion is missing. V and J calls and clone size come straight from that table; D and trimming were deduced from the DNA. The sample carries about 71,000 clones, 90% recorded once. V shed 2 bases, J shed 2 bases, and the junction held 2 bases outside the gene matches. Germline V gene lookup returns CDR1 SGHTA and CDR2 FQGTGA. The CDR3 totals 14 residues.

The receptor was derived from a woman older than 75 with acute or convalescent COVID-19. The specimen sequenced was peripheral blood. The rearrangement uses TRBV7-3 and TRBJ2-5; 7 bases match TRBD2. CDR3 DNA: TGTGCCAGCAGCTTAGAGCGGGAACAAGAGACCCAGTACTTC. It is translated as CASSLEREQETQYF.